One sample yielded the 23 T cell receptor beta chains listed below, sequenced in a study of Ad26.COV2.S vaccination and SARS-CoV-2 variants. As for treatment: 15 to 20 received Ad26.COV2.S at low or high dose, single or two shots; about 5 received placebo; per-sample allocation not given. Day 63 after the first injection of vaccine or placebo was the sampling time. Using immunoSEQ multiplex PCR, the repertoire was profiled, and TCRdb retains in-frame clones only, with some absent. This table holds around 450,000 clones, nearly 90% found once. The sequences come from peripheral blood, collected in a trial of Ad26.COV2.S vaccine versus placebo. Receptors originate from a person aged 18-60 years who received the Ad26.COV2.S COVID-19 vaccine or a placebo.

The gene calls are TRBV28 and TRBJ2-7, with D hard to call. Germline V CDR1 and CDR2: MDHEN, SYDVKM. Trimming took 2 bases from V and 3 from J, leaving 14 bases between them. The CDR3 is made up of 15 amino acids. The CDR3 region is CASSLAHPAYYEQYF. In DNA form, the CDR3 reads TGTGCCAGCAGTTTAGCTCATCCGGCGTACTACGAGCAGTACTTC.

The chain couples TRBV28 to TRBJ1-2; D gene unclear. Germline-derived CDR1 and CDR2 are MDHEN and SYDVKM. The ends were cut back, 5 bases at V and 1 base at J, with 11 bases in the middle. The CDR3 consists of 14 residues. The CDR3 nucleotides are TGTGCCAGCAGTATAGGGCCGGTTAACTATGGCTACACCTTC. Its translation is CASSIGPVNYGYTF.

The V gene is TRBV28, the J gene TRBJ2-3, with D maybe TRBD2 (6 bases). CDR1 is MDHEN and CDR2 is SYDVKM in the germline V gene. This CDR3 is 17 amino acids long. The germline V and J ends were trimmed by 8 bases and 3 bases, with 24 bases remaining between them. DNA of the CDR3: TGTGCCAGCCTTTCCGCCACAGGAGGGGCCACGACAGATACGCAGTATTTT. It specifies CASLSATGGATTDTQYF. The full variable domain, its missing parts supplied by reference TRBV28 and TRBJ2-3, is DVKVTQSSRYLVKRTGEKVFLECVQDMDHENMFWYRQDPGLGLRLIYFSYDVKMKEKGDIPEGYSVSREKKERFSLILESASTNQTSMYLCASLSATGGATTDTQYFGPGTRLTVL.

The chain has TRBV3-1 (or the pseudogene TRBV3-2) and TRBJ2-7; D is uncertain. The CDR3 is 10 amino acids. Germline lookup yields CDR1 LGHDT and CDR2 YNNKEL (reference sequence). V lost 6 bases to trimming and J lost 2 bases, with 2 bases between them. For the CDR3, the DNA is TGTGCCAGCAGAGCCTACGAGCAGTACGTC. It is translated as CASRAYEQYV.

This chain links TRBV9 with TRBJ2-5; TRBD1 is a possible D gene (5 bases). With 4 bases removed from V and 4 bases from J, the gap between germline ends came to 14 bases. Germline CDR1 and CDR2: SGDLS and YYNGEE. The CDR3 has 14 amino acids. CDR3 DNA: TGTGCCAGCAGCACAAAACCTAGGGGAGAGACCCAGTACTTC. Its translation is CASSTKPRGETQYF.

In its sample, this clone was seen a few times. The J gene is TRBJ2-1, the V gene TRBV4-2; D possibly corresponds to TRBD2 (5 bases). Trimming removed 1 base at V and 4 bases at J, with 17 bases between. The CDR3 covers 17 residues. Germline V gene sequence: CDR1 LGHNA, CDR2 YNFKEQ. The chain's CDR3 is CASSQGSGEGGYNEQFF. Written as DNA, the CDR3 is TGTGCCAGCAGCCAAGGTAGTGGAGAGGGTGGGTACAATGAGCAGTTCTTC.

The CDR3 region is CASSSRLTDTQYF. For the CDR3, the DNA is TGTGCCAGCAGTTCCCGCCTCACAGATACGCAGTATTTT. The chain joins TRBV13 to TRBJ2-3; D call uncertain. Trimming pared 6 bases from V and 2 bases from J, leaving 9 bases between. CDR1 is PRHDT, CDR2 FYEKMQ, per germline (reference sequence). The CDR3 is 13 residues long.

This chain joins TRBV19 and TRBJ1-1, with a weak D call TRBD1 (5 bases). Germline V gene data show CDR1 as LNHDA and CDR2 as SQIVND (reference sequence). V lost 7 bases to trimming and J lost 7 bases, with 25 bases between them. There are 16 residues in the CDR3. The CDR3 sequence: CASTQPQGVVQDEAFF. The CDR3, as DNA: TGTGCCAGTACCCAACCCCAGGGAGTCGTTCAGGATGAAGCTTTCTTT.

V usage is TRBV11-2 and J usage is TRBJ2-4; D gene unclear. CDR1 SGHAT and CDR2 FQNNGV come from the germline V gene. The CDR3 has 14 amino acids. V was cut by 2 bases and J by 7 bases, with 12 bases left in between. Written as DNA, the CDR3 is TGTGCCAGCAGCTTATACCTTGGTGTGAACATTCAGTACTTC. This codes for CASSLYLGVNIQYF.

This clone has just a few counts. CDR3 region: CASSSSPGRPGGYTF. The CDR3 DNA follows: TGTGCCAGCAGTTCTTCCCCCGGCAGGCCCGGGGGCTACACCTTC. This chain links TRBV7-8 with TRBJ1-2; unclear D gene. CDR3 length: 15 amino acids. Germline values: CDR1 SGHVS, CDR2 FQNEAQ. The V end lost 6 bases, the J end lost 8 bases, and 22 bases lay between the germline ends.

The chain couples TRBV4-3 to TRBJ2-7, with TRBD2 as a possible D gene (6 bases). The CDR3 runs 16 residues. CDR1 LGHNA and CDR2 YSLEER come from the germline V gene. V dropped 4 bases and J dropped 4 bases, with 20 bases sitting between them. The CDR3 coding sequence is TGCGCCAGCAGCCCCCGAGTCAGTAGCGGAGTTTACGAGCAGTACTTC. Translation: CASSPRVSSGVYEQYF.

The gene calls are TRBV7-8 and TRBJ2-3, with D unclear. Germline V gene data show CDR1 as SGHVS and CDR2 as FQNEAQ. CDR3 length equals 15 residues. The V end lost 5 bases, the J end lost 6 bases, and 18 bases lay between the germline ends. CDR3 amino acids: CASSPRRVRMDTQYF. The CDR3 region has the DNA TGTGCCAGCAGCCCTAGGCGCGTCCGCATGGATACGCAGTATTTT. The whole variable domain, filled in from reference TRBV7-8 and TRBJ2-3, reads GAGVSQSPRYKVAKRGQDVALRCDPISGHVSLFWYQQALGQGPEFLTYFQNEAQLDKSGLPSDRFFAERPEGSVSTLKIQRTQQEDSAVYLCASSPRRVRMDTQYFGPGTRLTVL.

V and J are TRBV5-6 and TRBJ2-7; 10 bases align to TRBD2. The V and J ends lost 3 bases and 4 bases, in that order; junction bases with no gene match: 4. CDR1 and CDR2 from the germline V gene are SGHDT and YYEEEE. There are 14 residues in the CDR3. The CDR3 bases are TGTGCCAGCAGCTGGGGGACTAGCGCATACGAGCAGTACGTC. Residues: CASSWGTSAYEQYV.

V and J are TRBV10-3 and TRBJ2-2, with D unclear. Germline CDR1 reads ENHRY; CDR2 reads SYGVKD. Between the trimmed V and J ends, which lost 10 bases and 6 bases, there was a span of 15 bases. The CDR3 is 13 residues long. CDR3: CATGSSVPGELFF. CDR3 sequence (DNA): TGTGCCACTGGCAGTTCAGTCCCCGGGGAGCTGTTTTTT.

In this sample, this clone turned up a few times. This sequence joins TRBV6-5 and TRBJ1-5; D not certain. V was cut by 0 bases and J by 5 bases, with 5 bases left in between. This CDR3 is built from 13 residues. The V gene's germline CDR1 is MNHEY and CDR2 SVGAGI. CDR3 loop: CASSYSRDQPQHF. The CDR3 DNA follows: TGTGCCAGCAGTTACTCGAGGGATCAGCCCCAGCATTTT.

The chain carries TRBV6-5 and TRBJ1-5; D gene ambiguous. The length of the CDR3 is 14 residues. Germline V gene lookup returns CDR1 MNHEY and CDR2 SVGAGI. Trimming removed 4 bases from V and 1 base from J, with 8 bases in between. The CDR3 bases are TGTGCCAGCAGTTCGTTGGACAGCAATCAGCCCCAGCATTTT. Residues: CASSSLDSNQPQHF.

This clone was seen more than once but under ten times. The chain combines TRBV2 with TRBJ2-7; D gene unclear. This CDR3 has 11 amino acids. Germline CDR1 is SNHLY and CDR2 is FYNNEI. The ends were cut back, 2 bases at V and 6 bases at J, with 5 bases in the middle. As DNA, the CDR3 is TGTGCCAGCAGTGAAATCCGCGAGCAGTACTTC. Protein product: CASSEIREQYF.

The chain couples TRBV5-1 to TRBJ2-1; 7 bases are shared with TRBD2. CDR1 and CDR2 (germline): SGHRS, YFSETQ. The V and J ends lost 8 bases and 4 bases, in that order; junction bases with no gene match: 9. The CDR3 runs 14 residues. The CDR3 loop reads CARRVAGSYNEQFF. CDR3 nucleotides: TGCGCCAGAAGAGTAGCGGGTTCATACAATGAGCAGTTCTTC.

The J gene is TRBJ2-7, the V gene TRBV10-3; TRBD2 matches at 8 bases. This CDR3 comprises 13 residues. Germline V CDR1 and CDR2: ENHRY, SYGVKD. Trimming at V came to 8 bases and at J to 4 bases, leaving 7 bases not matched to a gene. This CDR3 reads CAIRAGGIYEQYF. DNA of the CDR3: TGTGCCATCCGGGCGGGGGGCATTTACGAGCAGTACTTC.

The rearrangement uses TRBV20-1 and TRBJ2-7; D gene ambiguous. Per the germline V gene, CDR1 is DFQATT and CDR2 is SNEGSKA (reference sequence). This CDR3 is built from 11 residues. Trimming left V 2 bases short and J 6 bases short, with 8 bases between. Here the CDR3 DNA reads TGCAGTGCTAGAATCCAGTCCGAGCAGTACTTC. This sequence encodes CSARIQSEQYF.

This chain connects TRBV19 to TRBJ1-1; 9 nucleotides agree with TRBD1. V trimming: 7 bases; J trimming: 11 bases; junction bases outside the gene matches: 14. CDR3 size: 14 residues. Germline loops: CDR1 LNHDA, CDR2 SQIVND (reference sequence). The CDR3: CASTGTGMSFTAFF. The CDR3 nucleotides read TGTGCCAGTACCGGGACAGGGATGAGTTTCACGGCTTTCTTT.

This chain connects TRBV29-1 to TRBJ2-3; possibly TRBD2 for D (7 bases). Per the germline V gene, CDR1 is SQVTM and CDR2 is ANQGSEA. CDR3 length equals 16 residues. V lost 0 bases and J 6 bases, leaving 19 bases between the germline ends. The CDR3 nucleotides are TGCAGCGTTGAAGATGTGTCAAGGGGGGGTACGGATACGCAGTATTTT. This encodes CSVEDVSRGGTDTQYF.

The chain is built from TRBV11-2 and TRBJ2-3; 7 bases are a match to TRBD2. Germline V gene lookup returns CDR1 SGHAT and CDR2 FQNNGV. With 0 bases clipped from V and 4 bases from J, the junction kept 16 bases outside the gene matches. The CDR3 totals 19 residues. CDR3 in amino acids: CASSLEGPLGREIADTQYF. The CDR3 nucleotides are TGTGCCAGCAGCTTAGAGGGTCCGCTCGGGCGGGAGATCGCAGATACGCAGTATTTT.